This is a list of T cell receptor beta chains from one sample in a study of cytomegalovirus exposure and HLA in healthy donors. Data came from immunoSEQ multiplex PCR; TCRdb stores just in-frame clones and leaves some out. The sample carries 120,000 or so clones, roughly 80% recorded once. Sample: PBMCs. The receptors stem from a man between 18 and 29 years old in good health and CMV-seropositive. Each CDR3 is given with its conserved first and last residue.

V: TRBV4-3; J: TRBJ1-3; CDR3: CASSQAPTVGAGNTIYF
V: TRBV5-1; J: TRBJ2-2; CDR3: CASSLGQTNTGELFF
V: TRBV5-1; J: TRBJ2-5; CDR3: CASSLPSGGYQETQYF
V: TRBV5-6; J: TRBJ2-7; CDR3: CASSPIAGSLSYEQYF
V: TRBV7-2; J: .; CDR3: CASSFSSSGNYEQYF
V: TRBV4-2; J: TRBJ1-2; CDR3: CASSQAGTNYGYTF
V: TRBV4-3; J: TRBJ2-7; CDR3: CASSQDPETSGSLSEQYF
V: TRBV5-1; J: TRBJ2-1; CDR3: CASSLGVASKNNEQFF
V: TRBV19; J: TRBJ1-1; CDR3: CASSIRAGVTEAFF
V: TRBV30; J: TRBJ1-6; CDR3: CAWTPIRQLNSPLHF
V: TRBV25-1; J: TRBJ1-2; CDR3: CASSPGQGVWGYTF
V: TRBV7-9; J: TRBJ2-1; CDR3: CSSTRAGNEQFF
V: TRBV19; J: TRBJ1-6; CDR3: CASSNIGDNSPLHF
V: TRBV6-6; J: TRBJ1-1; CDR3: CASSYSGGGKAFF
V: TRBV19; J: TRBJ2-1; CDR3: CASSNLAVPTYNEQFF
V: TRBV30; J: TRBJ1-2; CDR3: CAWTPTSVYYGYTF
V: TRBV15; J: TRBJ2-1; CDR3: CATSRASGFGTRSYNEQFF
V: TRBV5-6; J: TRBJ2-3; CDR3: CASSLRTGFTDTQYF
V: TRBV19; J: TRBJ1-5; CDR3: CASSTQGTSNQPQHF
V: TRBV4-3; J: TRBJ2-3; CDR3: CASSQEVATTDTQYF
V: TRBV11-2; J: TRBJ1-1; CDR3: CASRPTTGGNTEAFF
V: TRBV19; J: TRBJ1-3; CDR3: CASTWGGASGNTIYF
V: TRBV19; J: TRBJ2-7; CDR3: CASSNRQGSYEQYF
V: TRBV10-2; J: TRBJ2-7; CDR3: CASSERNRVVYEQYF
V: TRBV2; J: TRBJ1-1; CDR3: CASRPPSPLTRQGWGTEAFF
V: TRBV5-4; J: TRBJ2-3; CDR3: CASSLKQGPDTQYF
V: TRBV7-9; J: TRBJ2-3; CDR3: CASSSKRTSGETDTQYF
V: TRBV7-8; J: TRBJ2-1; CDR3: CASSLGWREMGEQFF
V: TRBV19; J: TRBJ1-1; CDR3: CASTQQRQGIRTEAFF
V: TRBV7-2; J: TRBJ1-1; CDR3: CASFSMDRWNTEAFF
V: TRBV18; J: TRBJ1-1; CDR3: CASSPRRQGLNTEAFF
V: TRBV10-2; J: TRBJ1-5; CDR3: CASSYSNQPQHF
V: TRBV7-2; J: TRBJ2-7; CDR3: CASSPPGRGSYEQYF
V: TRBV5-1; J: TRBJ2-3; CDR3: CASSLPGQPDTQYF
V: TRBV30; J: TRBJ2-1; CDR3: CAWTGEELLGDEQFF
V: TRBV6-6; J: TRBJ1-2; CDR3: CASGERQPNYGYTF
V: TRBV5-1; J: TRBJ2-2; CDR3: CASSLGLAGLRIGELFF
V: TRBV2; J: TRBJ2-7; CDR3: CASSVDSGNSYEQYF
V: TRBV2; J: TRBJ2-5; CDR3: CASSVEGQETQYF
V: TRBV9; J: TRBJ2-1; CDR3: CASSPRGVYGAYNEQFF
V: TRBV7-8; J: TRBJ1-5; CDR3: CASSLARGYGQPQHF
V: TRBV6-1; J: TRBJ1-2; CDR3: CASSEIRGINGRGYTF
V: TRBV9; J: TRBJ1-1; CDR3: CASSATGNTEAFF
V: TRBV4-3; J: TRBJ2-5; CDR3: CASSQDIGRGTQETQYF
V: TRBV21-1; J: TRBJ2-7; CDR3: CASSKKGGCGVGCGRSLYEQYF
V: TRBV25-1; J: TRBJ2-2; CDR3: CASSESYTGELFF
V: TRBV29-1; J: TRBJ1-1; CDR3: CSVEAGAGNTEAFF
V: TRBV30; J: TRBJ2-2; CDR3: CAWRPRISRRTNTGELFF
V: TRBV6-5; J: TRBJ1-6; CDR3: CASSPGTVDSPLHF
V: TRBV4-3; J: TRBJ2-7; CDR3: CASSQVAGPYEQYF
V: TRBV5-6; J: .; CDR3: CASSTPWADYEQYF
V: TRBV10-3; J: TRBJ2-3; CDR3: CAISPDTGTDTQYF
V: TRBV27; J: TRBJ2-3; CDR3: CASSGGYSTDTQYF
V: TRBV6-6; J: TRBJ1-1; CDR3: CASTMGGGNTEAFF
V: TRBV7-2; J: TRBJ2-3; CDR3: CASSFRPGLADTQYF
V: TRBV19; J: TRBJ2-3; CDR3: CASSMWTSGGASGTDTQYF
V: TRBV6-6; J: TRBJ1-6; CDR3: CASSVDGGSSPLHF
V: TRBV7-2; J: TRBJ2-2; CDR3: CASSSLFTGELFF
V: TRBV9; J: TRBJ2-3; CDR3: CASSAETSTDTQYF